Listed below are T cell receptor beta chains from one sample, sequenced in a study of Graves' ophthalmopathy and Graves' hyperthyroidism. TCRdb passed the multiplex PCR reads through MiXCR, listing each CDR3 protein once. The data hold about 700,000 distinct CDR3 sequences, with around 40% observed a single time. The sequenced material came from peripheral blood. These receptor sequences come from an adult man with Graves' ophthalmopathy. CDR3s include the opening cysteine and the closing phenylalanine or tryptophan. A D gene is named only where the DNA matches it firmly. Where a row states a size, it is once, few, many or the class of an expanded clone; other rows omit it.

-	TRBV6-1	few	TRBJ2-7	CASSVRTAYEQYF	TGTGCCAGCAGTGTGAGGACAGCCTACGAGCAGTACTTC
-	TRBV5-1	few	TRBJ1-6	CASSLVGRSAYNSPLHF	TGCGCCAGCAGCTTGGTTGGCAGGTCGGCGTATAATTCACCCCTCCACTTT
TRBD1	TRBV7-2	-	TRBJ2-2	CASSPGGAGQGNTGGLFF	TGTGCCAGCAGCCCAGGCGGGGCGGGACAGGGTAACACCGGGGGGCTGTTTTTT
-	TRBV5-1	few	TRBJ1-6	CASSRSAEYNSPLHF	TGCGCCAGCAGCCGATCGGCCGAGTATAATTCACCCCTCCACTTT
TRBD1	TRBV9	few	TRBJ1-4	CASSVGPGGSEKLFF	TGTGCCAGCAGCGTGGGGCCAGGGGGCTCTGAAAAACTGTTTTTT
-	TRBV7-3	few	TRBJ2-5	CASSPTGTHAETQYF	TGTGCCAGCAGCCCAACGGGGACACACGCGGAGACCCAGTACTTC
TRBD2	TRBV7-9	-	TRBJ2-7	CASSRLGLAASGSSYEQYF	TGTGCCAGCAGCCGACTTGGACTTGCTGCTAGCGGGAGCTCCTACGAGCAGTACTTC
TRBD1	TRBV29-1	-	TRBJ1-1	CSGYLTGGTEAFF	TGCAGCGGCTACCTGACAGGGGGGACTGAAGCTTTCTTT
-	TRBV12-3/TRBV12-4	few	TRBJ1-1	CASSPSVRINTEAFF	TGTGCCAGCAGCCCATCGGTCCGGATAAACACTGAAGCTTTCTTT
TRBD2	TRBV20-1	few	TRBJ2-5	CSASGRVIETQYF	TGCAGTGCTAGCGGGAGGGTCATAGAGACCCAGTACTTC
TRBD1	TRBV15	-	TRBJ1-2	CATSRVDRVIGYTF	TGTGCCACCAGCAGGGTGGACAGGGTTATTGGCTACACCTTC
-	TRBV24-1	many	TRBJ1-4	CATSDPRTRANEKLFF	TGTGCCACCAGTGATCCAAGGACACGGGCTAATGAAAAACTGTTTTTT
-	TRBV7-9	-	TRBJ2-6	CASSQDLAGVTSAANVLTF	TGTGCCAGCAGCCAAGATTTGGCCGGCGTTACTTCCGCGGCCAACGTCCTGACTTTC
TRBD2	TRBV25-1	few	TRBJ2-2	CASSYSSSGSGELFF	TGTGCCAGCAGTTACTCAAGCAGCGGGAGCGGGGAGCTGTTTTTT
TRBD2	TRBV5-1	-	TRBJ2-7	CAGSLDPGGPFEQYF	TGCGCCGGCAGCTTGGATCCGGGAGGGCCGTTCGAGCAGTACTTC
-	TRBV10-3	few	TRBJ1-1	CASSEGATPRTEAFF	TGTGCCAGCAGTGAAGGGGCTACTCCGAGGACTGAAGCTTTCTTT
TRBD1	TRBV24-1	few	TRBJ1-5	CTTGTGLQPQHF	TGTACCACCGGGACAGGGCTTCAGCCCCAGCATTTT
-	TRBV20-1	few	TRBJ1-5	CSAKIFGTSSNQPQHF	TGCAGTGCTAAAATCTTCGGGACATCTAGCAATCAGCCCCAGCATTTT